This passage covers 20 T cell receptor beta chains from one sample sequenced in a study of T-cell reconstitution after alpha-beta-depleted transplantation in children. Unique molecular identifiers were incorporated into the prepared TCRbeta library. TCRdb analysed the PCR reads with MiXCR anew, one entry per CDR3 protein. The data show fewer than 550,000 distinct CDR3 sequences, around 10% seen once. The input for sequencing was PBMCs, mostly from graft donor cells, taken 180 days after TCRalphabeta/CD19-depleted stem cell transplant. The receptors originated from a female patient aged 2-9 years who had a stem cell transplant for aplastic anemia, so the T cells may come from the graft donor.

V is TRBV4-3 and J is TRBJ2-6; D is unresolved. Germline CDR1 and CDR2: LGHNA and YSLEER. The CDR3 is made up of 16 amino acids. V was clipped by 0 bases and J by 0 bases, with 6 bases between them. The CDR3 spells CASSQDRVSGANVLTF. The CDR3 DNA reads as TGCGCCAGCAGCCAAGATCGAGTCTCTGGGGCCAACGTCCTGACTTTC.

This clonotype turned up a few times. The rearrangement uses TRBV12-3 or TRBV12-4 and TRBJ2-5, with 7 bases lining up with TRBD2. The CDR3 runs 14 residues. The ends lost 2 bases at V and 5 bases at J; junction bases unmatched: 5. The CDR3 DNA follows: TGTGCCAGCAGTTTAAGGGGACTACGGGAGACCCAGTACTTC. The encoded protein is CASSLRGLRETQYF.

This clonotype was counted only a few times. The rearrangement links TRBV7-2 to TRBJ2-5; 8 bases agree with TRBD2. The trim removed 6 bases at V and 1 base at J, leaving 7 bases unmatched. Per the germline V gene, CDR1 is SGHTA and CDR2 is FQGNSA. The CDR3 runs to 15 residues. CDR3 loop: CASSNLREVQETQYF. The CDR3 DNA follows: TGTGCCAGCAGTAACCTGCGGGAGGTCCAAGAGACCCAGTACTTC.

V is TRBV24-1 and J is TRBJ2-1; TRBD1 agrees at 7 bases. This CDR3 contains 16 residues. The germline V gene encodes CDR1 KGHDR and CDR2 SFDVKD. This CDR3 reads CGASDLAGGSYNEQFF. The CDR3 DNA follows: TGTGGGGCCAGTGATCTCGCAGGGGGCTCCTACAATGAGCAGTTCTTC.

The chain uses TRBV24-1 and TRBJ2-5; 9 nucleotides line up with TRBD1. This CDR3 is 16 amino acids long. V trimming: 3 bases; J trimming: 4 bases; junction bases outside the gene matches: 8. The V gene's germline CDR1 is KGHDR and CDR2 SFDVKD. CDR3 sequence reads: CATSDPTGQGRETQYF. In DNA form, the CDR3 reads TGTGCCACCAGTGATCCCACGGGACAGGGTAGAGAGACCCAGTACTTC.

The rearrangement links TRBV4-3 to TRBJ2-1, with 8 positions matching TRBD2. Looked up from germline, CDR1 is LGHNA and CDR2 is YSLEER. This CDR3 has 15 amino acids. The ends lost 0 bases at V and 9 bases at J; junction bases unmatched: 7. As DNA, the CDR3 is TGCGCCAGCAGCCAAGATGAAAGCGGGAGCCCTGAGCAGTTCTTC. Amino acid sequence: CASSQDESGSPEQFF.

This clonotype showed up just a few times. The V call is TRBV5-4, the J call TRBJ2-5; 8 bases are a match to TRBD2. With 4 bases clipped from V and 5 bases from J, the junction kept 10 bases outside the gene matches. Looked up from germline, CDR1 is SGHNT and CDR2 is YYREEE (reference sequence). This CDR3 is built from 15 residues. The CDR3 sequence is CASSVEPGRGETQYF. The DNA for the CDR3 is TGTGCCAGCAGCGTGGAACCCGGGAGGGGTGAGACCCAGTACTTC.

The rearrangement joins TRBV5-1 to TRBJ2-7, with 10 nucleotides matching TRBD1. Germline V gene data show CDR1 as SGHRS and CDR2 as YFSETQ. The CDR3 is 15 amino acids. V was pared by 5 bases and J by 0 bases, with 5 bases of the junction left unmatched. The CDR3 DNA is TGCGCCAGCAGACCCGGGACAGGGGTCTCCTACGAGCAGTACGTC. Amino acids: CASRPGTGVSYEQYV.

This clonotype was seen ten or more times. V is TRBV12-3 or TRBV12-4 and J is TRBJ1-6; 10 bases are shared with TRBD1. The CDR3 contains 17 residues. Trimming took 5 bases from V and 8 from J; bases not matched to a gene: 12. DNA for the CDR3: TGTGCCAGCAGTCTCCTTTATCCCGGGACAGGGGATTCACCCCTCCACTTT. Protein: CASSLLYPGTGDSPLHF.

This clonotype appeared many times. The V gene is TRBV20-1, the J gene TRBJ2-1; 10 nucleotides match TRBD2. Trimming cost V 4 bases and J 3 bases; bases outside gene matches: 3. CDR1 and CDR2 from the germline V gene are DFQATT and SNEGSKA (reference sequence). This CDR3 is built from 14 residues. As DNA, the CDR3 is TGCAGTGCTACGACTAGCGGGTTCTACAATGAGCAGTTCTTC. Translation gives CSATTSGFYNEQFF.

Many counts were recorded for this clonotype. The rearrangement joins TRBV5-1 to TRBJ1-1; possible D gene TRBD1, 5 bases. The CDR3 runs 12 residues. Germline CDR1 and CDR2: SGHRS and YFSETQ. Trimming stripped 6 bases from V and 10 bases from J, with 16 bases between. CDR3 residues: CASNEPGARAFF. The CDR3 nucleotides are TGCGCCAGCAACGAGCCCGGGGCGCGAGCTTTCTTT.

The CDR3 coding sequence is TGTGCCAGCTCACCCTATCCAAAGCGGCCTACCTACAATGAGCAGTTCTTC. Residues: CASSPYPKRPTYNEQFF. The chain couples TRBV18 to TRBJ2-1; a weak D match, TRBD2 (5 bases). In germline, CDR1 is KGHSH, CDR2 LQKENI. CDR3 length: 17 residues. The germline V and J ends were trimmed by 3 bases and 2 bases, with 17 bases remaining between them.

A few counts support this clonotype. V is TRBV28 and J is TRBJ1-5; unclear D gene. Trimming stripped 3 bases from V and 6 bases from J, with 6 bases between. There are 12 residues in the CDR3. CDR1 and CDR2 from the germline V gene are MDHEN and SYDVKM. The CDR3 spells CASSLFSQPQHF. CDR3 nucleotides: TGTGCCAGCAGTTTGTTTTCTCAGCCCCAGCATTTT.

The chain has TRBV7-2 and TRBJ1-6; D is perhaps TRBD1 (5 bases). Trimming took off 3 bases at V and 7 bases at J, with 16 bases between the two ends. CDR1 is SGHTA, CDR2 FQGNSA, per germline. The CDR3 runs 16 residues. CDR3 region: CASSFLGGRNNSPLHF. DNA of the CDR3: TGTGCCAGCAGCTTTCTTGGGGGAAGGAACAATTCACCCCTCCACTTT.

The chain uses TRBV7-2 and TRBJ2-1; the D gene is possibly TRBD1 (6 bases). Germline CDR1 reads SGHTA; CDR2 reads FQGNSA. The CDR3 extends over 12 amino acids. The V end was cut by 5 bases, the J end by 13 bases, with 15 bases between. CDR3 sequence reads: CASSLRGRVQFF. The CDR3 nucleotides are TGTGCCAGCAGCCTCAGGGGCAGGGTCCAGTTCTTC.

This clonotype was seen only a few times. The chain uses TRBV29-1 and TRBJ2-1, with TRBD2 identical over 7 bases. Looked up from germline, CDR1 is SQVTM and CDR2 is ANQGSEA. The CDR3 spans 15 residues. The ends lost 2 bases at V and 1 base at J; junction bases unmatched: 5. The CDR3 loop reads CSVESWRESYNEQFF. The CDR3 region has the DNA TGCAGCGTTGAATCTTGGCGGGAGTCCTACAATGAGCAGTTCTTC.

This clonotype was detected a few times. The chain is built from TRBV15 and TRBJ2-5; D is uncertain. Germline V CDR1 and CDR2: LNHNV, YYDKDF (reference sequence). Trimming removed 5 bases from V and 2 bases from J, with 9 bases in between. CDR3 length: 13 amino acids. The CDR3 sequence: CATSLNLQETQYF. The CDR3 DNA sequence: TGTGCCACCAGCCTCAACTTACAAGAGACCCAGTACTTC. Complete variable domain (other parts from reference TRBV15 and TRBJ2-5): DAMVIQNPRYQVTQFGKPVTLSCSQTLNHNVMYWYQQKSSQAPKLLFHYYDKDFNNEADTPDNFQSRRPNTSFCFLDIRSPGLGDTAMYLCATSLNLQETQYFGPGTRLLVL.

The gene calls are TRBV10-3 and TRBJ2-1; maybe TRBD1 (6 bases). Germline V CDR1 and CDR2: ENHRY, SYGVKD. This CDR3 has 14 residues. The ends were cut back, 3 bases at V and 0 bases at J, with 6 bases in the middle. The CDR3 is CAISEGGSYNEQFF. The CDR3 DNA reads as TGTGCCATCAGTGAAGGGGGCTCCTACAATGAGCAGTTCTTC.

In its sample, this clonotype was seen a few times. This rearrangement joins TRBV6-2 or TRBV6-3 to TRBJ2-2; TRBD1 agrees at 7 bases. Per the germline V gene, CDR1 is MNHEY and CDR2 is SVGEGT. V lost 10 bases to trimming and J lost 0 bases; unmatched junction nucleotides: 8. This CDR3 is 15 amino acids long. The CDR3 sequence is CAIDQTGTNTGELFF. DNA for the CDR3: TGTGCCATCGATCAGACAGGGACGAACACCGGGGAGCTGTTTTTT.

The chain couples TRBV4-3 to TRBJ2-5, with 7 bases that match TRBD1. The J segment lost 4 bases and the V segment lost 0 bases, leaving 2 bases of the junction unmatched. CDR3 length: 14 residues. Germline-derived CDR1 and CDR2 are LGHNA and YSLEER. CDR3 amino acids: CASSQDPGGETQYF. CDR3 nucleotide sequence: TGCGCCAGCAGCCAAGACCCAGGGGGAGAGACCCAGTACTTC.